These T cell receptor beta chains were read from a single sample in a study of shared clonotypes between healthy human individuals. The data were produced by immunoSEQ multiplex PCR, yet TCRdb's version contains in-frame clones alone and is incomplete. The sample lists 2 million or so clones, about 95% occurring once. Input material: naive CD8+ T cells sorted from blood. Receptor source: a man aged 18 to 30 in good health. Each CDR3 is given with its conserved first and last residue. The D gene is left open where the match is weak.

D: NA
V: TRBV2
J: TRBJ2-3
CDR3: CASSGGAPDTQYF
DNA: TGTGCCAGCAGTGGGGGAGCCCCAGATACGCAGTATTTT

D: NA
V: TRBV19
J: TRBJ2-6
CDR3: CASSPPAGANVLTF
DNA: TGTGCCAGTAGCCCCCCGGCTGGGGCCAACGTCCTGACTTTC

D: NA
V: TRBV4-1
J: TRBJ1-5
CDR3: CASSPGRSDQPQHF
DNA: TGCGCCAGCAGCCCGGGACGGAGCGATCAGCCCCAGCATTTT

D: NA
V: TRBV5-4
J: TRBJ2-1
CDR3: CASSFGQGWNEQFF
DNA: TGTGCCAGCAGCTTCGGTCAGGGGTGGAATGAGCAGTTCTTC

D: TRBD2
V: TRBV5-1
J: TRBJ2-3
CDR3: CASSYAGTSVPQYF
DNA: TGCGCCAGCAGCTACGCCGGGACTAGCGTCCCGCAGTATTTT

D: NA
V: TRBV30
J: TRBJ2-3
CDR3: CAWSVGALTDTQYF
DNA: TGTGCCTGGAGTGTCGGAGCTCTTACAGATACGCAGTATTTT

D: TRBD1
V: TRBV5-6
J: TRBJ2-7
CDR3: CASSPGQGEQYF
DNA: TGTGCCAGCAGCCCCGGACAGGGGGAGCAGTACTTC

D: NA
V: TRBV6-4
J: TRBJ1-2
CDR3: CASSDVTDYGYTF
DNA: TGTGCCAGCAGTGACGTCACAGACTATGGCTACACCTTC

D: TRBD1
V: TRBV19
J: TRBJ1-5
CDR3: CASSKYTGTGNNQPQHF
DNA: TGTGCCAGTAGTAAATACACCGGGACAGGGAACAATCAGCCCCAGCATTTT

D: TRBD2
V: TRBV18
J: TRBJ2-7
CDR3: CASSLAGGPYEQYF
DNA: TGTGCCAGCTCTTTAGCGGGAGGGCCCTACGAGCAGTACTTC